These 10 T cell receptor beta chains came from one sample sequenced in a study of patients and donors after allogeneic stem cell transplantation. MiXCR, run by TCRdb on the RT-PCR reads, gives a single entry per CDR3 protein. This sample has approximately 17,000 distinct CDR3 sequences, with under 35% found just once. The specimen sequenced was blood, either unsorted or a sorted T cell fraction (not recorded which). These receptors all come from a human donor who was either an allogeneic HSCT recipient or a stem cell or donor lymphocyte infusion donor (not recorded which). It is not recorded whose cells these are; they may come from a transplant donor.

The genes are TRBV12-3 or TRBV12-4 and TRBJ1-1; D not resolved. The CDR3 is made up of 14 amino acids. Deletions cut 3 bases from V and 0 bases from J, with 8 bases between. The CDR3 region has the DNA TGTGCCAGCAGTTTTCACCCCATGAACACTGAAGCTTTCTTT. It specifies CASSFHPMNTEAFF.

This chain joins TRBV7-9 and TRBJ1-5, with 8 bases identical to TRBD1. CDR1 is SEHNR and CDR2 is FQNEAQ in the germline V gene (reference sequence). This CDR3 is built from 14 residues. Trimming cost V 5 bases and J 5 bases; bases outside gene matches: 5. CDR3 amino acids: CASSRQGRDQPQHF. The CDR3 nucleotides are TGTGCCAGCAGCCGACAGGGGCGGGATCAGCCCCAGCATTTT.

The chain carries TRBV20-1 and TRBJ2-3; D possibly matches TRBD1 or TRBD2 (5 bases each). CDR1 is DFQATT, CDR2 SNEGSKA, per germline (reference sequence). Between the trimmed V and J ends, which lost 1 base and 5 bases, there was a span of 13 bases. The CDR3 length is 14 residues. CDR3 nucleotide sequence: TGCAGTGCTAGAGTGGGGCTAGCCCTAGATACGCAGTATTTT. Its protein is CSARVGLALDTQYF.

The gene calls are TRBV4-1 and TRBJ1-5; D not certain. The ends were cut back, 0 bases at V and 6 bases at J, with 15 bases in the middle. There are 16 residues in the CDR3. Germline V gives CDR1 MGHRA, CDR2 YSYEKL. The CDR3 region is CASSQDEWGSPQPQHF. CDR3 nucleotides: TGCGCCAGCAGCCAAGACGAATGGGGTTCTCCTCAGCCCCAGCATTTT.

This clonotype was observed a handful of times. The genes are TRBV6-6 and TRBJ1-4; 11 bases agree with TRBD1. The V gene end was trimmed by 2 bases and the J gene end by 8 bases; junction bases not matched to a gene: 4. This CDR3 region has 15 residues. From germline, CDR1 is MNHNY and CDR2 SVGAGI (reference sequence). CDR3 in DNA: TGTGCCAGCAGTTACGGACAGGGGGCGCGAGAAAAACTGTTTTTT. This encodes CASSYGQGAREKLFF.

The gene calls are TRBV3-1 and TRBJ2-5; no definite D call. V was pared by 2 bases and J by 5 bases, with 9 bases between. The CDR3 length is 13 residues. Germline values: CDR1 LGHDT, CDR2 YNNKEL (reference sequence). CDR3 coding DNA: TGTGCCAGCAGCCAACGCCTTCAGGAGACCCAGTACTTC. The encoded protein is CASSQRLQETQYF.

This clonotype was observed at least ten times. The V and J genes are TRBV29-1 and TRBJ1-2, with D perhaps matching TRBD1 (5 bases). Trimming took off 5 bases at V and 8 bases at J, with 18 bases between the two ends. The V gene's germline CDR1 is SQVTM and CDR2 ANQGSEA. This CDR3 spans 13 amino acids. The CDR3 coding sequence is TGCAGCGTTAGCCCGGCCAGGCGGGGGGGCTACACCTTC. Translated: CSVSPARRGGYTF.

In this sample, this clonotype turned up a few times. The chain recombines TRBV5-1 with TRBJ1-1; D gene unclear. The germline CDR1 and CDR2 sequences are SGHRS and YFSETQ. V was cut by 4 bases and J by 5 bases, with 15 bases left in between. CDR3 size: 14 residues. As DNA, the CDR3 is TGCGCCAGCAGCATTGAGGGCCGAGGGACTGAAGCTTTCTTT. It yields the protein CASSIEGRGTEAFF.

This clonotype came up a few times. The CDR3 coding sequence is TGTGCCACCAGCAGAGGCAGAGTTTCTTATGGCTACACCTTC. This encodes CATSRGRVSYGYTF. The chain is built from TRBV15 and TRBJ1-2; D not resolved. The CDR3 has 14 amino acids. Trimming stripped 1 base from V and 5 bases from J, with 11 bases between. CDR1 and CDR2 from the germline V gene are LNHNV and YYDKDF (reference sequence).

The J gene is TRBJ1-3, the V gene TRBV29-1; D perhaps matches TRBD1 (5 bases). This CDR3 comprises 13 residues. The V and J ends lost 6 bases and 0 bases respectively, with 9 bases between them. Germline values: CDR1 SQVTM, CDR2 ANQGSEA. CDR3 region: CSVSGNSGNTIYF. CDR3 sequence (DNA): TGCAGCGTGTCAGGGAACTCTGGAAACACCATATATTTT.